A selection of T cell receptor beta chains follows, all from one sample in a study of blood T cells in healthy people across ages. TCRdb recomputed calls from the 5' RACE reads with MiXCR, one row per CDR3 protein. Among about 1.5 million distinct CDR3 sequences, 35% to 45% were seen once, and the ten largest hold approximately 4%. The specimen was blood. These receptors were collected from a woman between 18 and 30 years old in good health. The CDR3 runs from the conserved cysteine through the conserved F or W. Fields, in order: V gene, D gene, J gene, clone size, CDR3 protein, CDR3 DNA. D genes are given only for firm matches. Clone size is shown for a subset of rows, as once, few, many or a class of expanded clone.

>TRBV4-3|.|TRBJ1-2|.
CASSRGRVNYGYTF
TGCGCCAGCAGCCGCGGACGGGTGAACTATGGCTACACCTTC
>TRBV4-1|.|TRBJ1-2|.
CASSQVSPLRTVGYTF
TGCGCCAGCAGCCAAGTCTCCCCTTTACGGACGGTCGGCTACACCTTC
>TRBV27|.|TRBJ1-1|.
CASGWTANTEAFF
TGTGCCAGCGGCTGGACAGCGAACACTGAAGCTTTCTTT
>TRBV20-1|.|TRBJ2-3|few
CSARGVGLPNTDTQYF
TGCAGTGCTAGAGGAGTAGGACTACCCAACACAGATACGCAGTATTTT
>TRBV9|.|TRBJ2-2|.
CASSVAGRGNTGELFF
TGTGCCAGCAGCGTAGCTGGCAGGGGCAACACCGGGGAGCTGTTTTTT
>TRBV12-3/TRBV12-4|TRBD1|TRBJ2-3|many
CASSSNRDRVVPDTQYF
TGTGCCAGCAGCAGCAACCGGGACAGGGTTGTGCCAGATACGCAGTATTTT
>TRBV2|.|TRBJ1-1|.
CASSEGSWNTEAFF
TGTGCCAGCAGCGAGGGGAGTTGGAACACTGAAGCTTTCTTT
>TRBV7-2|.|TRBJ1-4|once
CASSPTGTQGEKLFF
TGTGCCAGCAGCCCAACCGGGACCCAAGGCGAAAAACTGTTTTTT
>TRBV27|TRBD1|TRBJ1-2|.
CASSLLGTGGIGGYTF
TGTGCCAGCAGTTTATTAGGGACAGGGGGCATTGGTGGCTACACCTTC
>TRBV5-1|.|TRBJ2-3|.
CASSKDTDYTDTQYF
TGCGCCAGCAGCAAAGACACCGATTACACAGATACGCAGTATTTT
>TRBV4-2|.|TRBJ2-1|.
CASSQGLSDSKNWDEQFF
TGTGCCAGCAGCCAAGGTTTGTCGGACAGCAAAAATTGGGATGAGCAGTTCTTC
>TRBV12-3/TRBV12-4|TRBD2|TRBJ2-2|once
CASTSTVGLAGAGELFF
TGTGCCAGCACAAGCACGGTTGGTCTAGCGGGAGCCGGGGAGCTGTTTTTT
>TRBV2|.|TRBJ1-2|.
CASRMDVYGYTF
TGTGCCAGCAGAATGGACGTCTATGGCTACACCTTC
>TRBV7-2|.|TRBJ2-1|few
CASSSPVSYNEQFF
TGTGCCAGCAGCTCCCCCGTTTCCTACAATGAGCAGTTCTTC
>TRBV6-2/TRBV6-3|.|TRBJ2-1|.
CASSPIGRPWDEQFF
TGTGCCAGCAGTCCCATTGGGCGCCCCTGGGATGAGCAGTTCTTC
>TRBV4-2|TRBD2|TRBJ2-7|.
CASSRFPTGRLAGVANEQYF
TGTGCCAGCAGCCGTTTCCCAACCGGGCGGCTAGCGGGGGTTGCTAATGAGCAGTACTTC
>TRBV7-2|.|TRBJ1-5|few
CASSLMRRGNNQPQHF
TGTGCCAGCAGCTTAATGAGGCGTGGGAACAATCAGCCCCAGCATTTT
>TRBV6-5|.|TRBJ2-1|few
CASSPSWGGEQFF
TGTGCCAGCAGTCCGTCGTGGGGCGGTGAGCAGTTCTTC
>TRBV25-1|TRBD1|TRBJ1-1|.
CTSGQEIMNTEAFF
TGTACCAGCGGACAGGAGATCATGAACACTGAAGCTTTCTTT
>TRBV2|.|TRBJ2-7|few
CASRNLEGGLEQYF
TGTGCCAGCAGAAACCTGGAGGGAGGACTCGAGCAGTACTTC
>TRBV20-1|TRBD2|TRBJ2-7|few
CSARSLAGVYEQYF
TGCAGTGCTAGATCCCTAGCGGGGGTTTACGAGCAGTACTTC
>TRBV3-1|.|TRBJ2-5|.
CASSQPLVNKQYF
TGTGCCAGCAGCCAACCCCTGGTCAATAAGCAGTACTTC
>TRBV20-1|TRBD1|TRBJ1-2|.
CSAKTGGSFGYTF
TGCAGTGCTAAAACAGGGGGCTCTTTTGGCTACACCTTC